The 12 T cell receptor beta chains reported below all come from one sample, sequenced in a study of technical replicates of blood from four donors. The data were produced by immunoSEQ multiplex PCR, yet TCRdb's version contains in-frame clones alone and is incomplete. The repertoire includes about 70,000 clones, roughly 97% of them detected once, and approximately 0.2% sits in the top ten. The source material was T cells isolated from PBMCs. These receptors were obtained from a human donor in good health.

The V and J genes are TRBV6-1 and TRBJ1-1; the D is unclear. This CDR3 contains 14 residues. Germline lookup yields CDR1 MNHNS and CDR2 SASEGT. V shed 1 base and J shed 7 bases, with 13 bases lying between them. CDR3 in amino acids: CASSEDLRRDEAFF. For the CDR3, the DNA is TGTGCCAGCAGTGAAGACCTAAGGCGGGATGAAGCTTTCTTT.

J is TRBJ2-5 and V is TRBV10-2; TRBD2 is a possible D gene (6 bases). Trimming stripped 7 bases from V and 3 bases from J, with 18 bases between. The V gene's germline CDR1 is WSHSY and CDR2 SAAADI. The CDR3 contains 15 residues. CDR3 amino acids: CASTLLGGEKETQYF. The CDR3 region has the DNA TGCGCCAGCACCTTACTAGGCGGGGAAAAAGAGACCCAGTACTTC.

This sequence joins TRBV29-1 and TRBJ1-2; 8 bases fit TRBD1. V gave up 6 bases and J gave up 2 bases; unmatched junction bases: 8. This CDR3 spans 14 amino acids. The germline V gene encodes CDR1 SQVTM and CDR2 ANQGSEA. As DNA, the CDR3 is TGCAGCGTGCCGACAGGGGCCGCGAACTATGGCTACACCTTC. Its protein is CSVPTGAANYGYTF.

The genes are TRBV19 and TRBJ2-3, with D possibly matching TRBD1 (6 bases). This CDR3 is built from 14 residues. The ends were cut back, 5 bases at V and 1 base at J, with 10 bases in the middle. In germline, CDR1 is LNHDA, CDR2 SQIVND (reference sequence). In DNA, the CDR3 is TGTGCCAGTAGTGTAAACAGGGGCACAGATACGCAGTATTTT. As protein: CASSVNRGTDTQYF.

The rearrangement joins TRBV6-5 to TRBJ2-7; 14 nucleotides agree with TRBD2. Germline CDR1 reads MNHEY; CDR2 reads SVGAGI. After removal of 5 bases from V and 6 bases from J, the junction contained 3 bases not matched to a gene. The CDR3 consists of 14 residues. CDR3 DNA sequence: TGTGCCAGCAGTGGGACTAGCGGGAGTCCCGAGCAGTACTTC. Its translation: CASSGTSGSPEQYF.

The V and J genes are TRBV4-2 and TRBJ2-3, with a tentative D call TRBD2 (6 bases). Germline V lookup: CDR1 LGHNA, CDR2 YNFKEQ. V was pared by 0 bases and J by 2 bases, with 9 bases between. The CDR3 is 15 amino acids. CDR3 in amino acids: CASSQELAPTDTQYF. The CDR3 coding sequence is TGTGCCAGCAGCCAAGAACTAGCCCCCACAGATACGCAGTATTTT.

The chain carries TRBV27 and TRBJ2-7; no firm D call. Germline V gene lookup returns CDR1 MNHEY and CDR2 SMNVEV (reference sequence). The CDR3 is made up of 15 amino acids. V lost 1 base and J lost 3, with 13 bases in between. For the CDR3, the DNA is TGTGCCAGCAGTTTATTTTCGACTGCAGACTACGAGCAGTACTTC. Translation gives CASSLFSTADYEQYF.

The chain employs TRBV5-1 and TRBJ2-3, with TRBD2 matching 13 bases. The germline V gene encodes CDR1 SGHRS and CDR2 YFSETQ. Trimming took 4 bases from V and 6 from J; bases not matched to a gene: 8. This CDR3 comprises 16 residues. The CDR3 protein is CASSRTSGGPGDTQYF. CDR3 in DNA: TGCGCCAGCAGCCGGACTAGCGGGGGCCCAGGGGATACGCAGTATTTT.

The CDR3 sequence is CASSLNFLAGALQHNEQFF. In nucleotides, the CDR3 is TGCGCCAGCAGTTTGAACTTCCTCGCGGGAGCCCTCCAACACAATGAGCAGTTCTTC. The chain joins TRBV5-1 to TRBJ2-1; 7 nucleotides agree with TRBD2. CDR3 size: 19 residues. The germline gives CDR1 SGHRS, CDR2 YFSETQ. V was pared by 5 bases and J by 5 bases, with 22 bases of the junction left unmatched.

The J gene is TRBJ1-2, the V gene TRBV5-4; perhaps TRBD1 as D (5 bases). V was clipped by 2 bases and J by 6 bases, with 17 bases between them. The length of the CDR3 is 15 residues. Germline V gene lookup returns CDR1 SGHNT and CDR2 YYREEE (reference sequence). The chain's CDR3 is CASSLTRVSSNGYTF. The CDR3 DNA follows: TGTGCCAGCAGCTTAACCAGGGTTTCCTCTAATGGCTACACCTTC.

V and J are TRBV9 and TRBJ2-6, with D perhaps matching TRBD2 (5 bases). Trimming stripped 0 bases from V and 4 bases from J, with 8 bases between. This CDR3 contains 15 residues. Per the germline V gene, CDR1 is SGDLS and CDR2 is YYNGEE. The CDR3 sequence: CASSVGGSGANVLTF. The CDR3 DNA reads as TGTGCCAGCAGCGTAGGCGGGTCCGGGGCCAACGTCCTGACTTTC.

The chain couples TRBV19 to TRBJ2-3; TRBD2 aligns across 8 bases. The CDR3 has 16 amino acids. The J segment lost 2 bases and the V segment lost 2 bases, leaving 6 bases of the junction unmatched. Germline CDR1 and CDR2: LNHDA and SQIVND (reference sequence). The CDR3 region is CASSISIAGPTDTQYF. The CDR3 bases are TGTGCCAGTAGTATATCGATAGCGGGACCCACAGATACGCAGTATTTT.